The 9 T cell receptor beta chains below were found in one sample sequenced in a study of CXCR3-negative and CXCR3-positive naive CD8 T cells. The method, 5' RACE with UMI labels, was used to prepare the TRB cDNA libraries. TCRdb re-analyzed the 5' RACE reads; it lists each CDR3 protein once, without DNA. The sample data list about 56,000 distinct CDR3 sequences. Source material: memory CD8+ T cells from blood. The source of these receptors is a human donor in good health. Some clones in this sample may be carry-over from other donors' samples.

The chain carries TRBV6-5 and TRBJ2-7; as DNA is missing, the TRBD2 call by TCRdb cannot be tested. Germline V lookup: CDR1 MNHEY, CDR2 SVGAGI. The CDR3 totals 14 residues. CDR3 amino acids: CASSSSGSFYEQYF.

This CDR3 reads CASSYAGDQPLNEQFF. The J gene is TRBJ2-1, the V gene TRBV6-2 or TRBV6-3. Germline V gene sequence: CDR1 MNHEY, CDR2 SVGEGT. The CDR3 is 16 residues long.

The V gene is TRBV27, the J gene TRBJ1-5; TCRdb's D gene call, TRBD1, goes unchecked for lack of DNA. The germline gives CDR1 MNHEY, CDR2 SMNVEV (reference sequence). The CDR3 loop spans 16 amino acids. CDR3 protein: CASSGLGDWGNQPQHF.

The V call is TRBV6-5, the J call TRBJ1-4; with no DNA, the TCRdb D assignment of TRBD1 cannot be verified. This CDR3 is 15 amino acids long. From germline, CDR1 is MNHEY and CDR2 SVGAGI. The CDR3 reads CASSYSGQGNEKLFF.

This chain connects TRBV7-9 to TRBJ2-3. The CDR3 runs 12 residues. Germline V CDR1 and CDR2: SEHNR, FQNEAQ (reference sequence). CDR3 amino acids: CASSSSMDTQYF.

The chain joins TRBV6-5 to TRBJ2-2; with no DNA, the TCRdb D assignment of TRBD1 cannot be verified. Germline V gene lookup returns CDR1 MNHEY and CDR2 SVGAGI. The CDR3 covers 15 residues. This chain's CDR3 is CASKGGEQNTGELFF.

This sequence joins TRBV7-2 and TRBJ1-4; TCRdb picks TRBD1, but there is no DNA to check that call. Looked up from germline, CDR1 is SGHTA and CDR2 is FQGNSA. The CDR3 consists of 15 residues. CDR3 protein: CASSSRTATNEKLFF.

This rearrangement joins TRBV12-5 to TRBJ2-6; TCRdb's D call of TRBD1 is untestable without DNA. The CDR3 spans 18 residues. Germline loops: CDR1 LGHNT, CDR2 FRNRAP. The CDR3: CASGLDRGAYSGANVLTF.

The chain recombines TRBV27 with TRBJ1-4; no DNA is available, so the TRBD1 call from TCRdb remains unchecked. This CDR3 spans 15 amino acids. Germline CDR1 MNHEY, CDR2 SMNVEV (reference sequence). The CDR3 here is CASSLWAGSNEKLFF.